Each of the 8 T cell receptor beta chains below was sequenced from the same sample in a study of multiple sclerosis patients with progressive multifocal leukoencephalopathy. Noted time point: less than 15 months of natalizumab therapy. The assay was immunoSEQ multiplex PCR, and TCRdb's table has in-frame clones only and misses some. The sample gives around 30,000 clones, about 90% of which show up once; approximately 1.3% is in the top ten. The sample in question was PBMCs, obtained from a patient treated with natalizumab. Source of these receptors: a human donor with multiple sclerosis.

For the CDR3, the DNA is TGTGCCAGCCACACCTCGACAGGGTACAAAGAGACCCAGTACTTC. Amino acids: CASHTSTGYKETQYF. The chain has TRBV28 and TRBJ2-5, with 7 bases aligning to TRBD1. The CDR3 is 15 residues long. V shed 8 bases, J shed 3 bases, and the junction held 12 bases outside the gene matches. Germline values: CDR1 MDHEN, CDR2 SYDVKM.

The chain recombines TRBV28 with TRBJ2-7, with TRBD1 identical over 9 bases. Germline CDR1 and CDR2: MDHEN and SYDVKM. Trimming cost V 6 bases and J 7 bases; bases outside gene matches: 13. CDR3 length: 15 residues. CDR3 in amino acids: CASSDPGQGSWEQYF. The CDR3 DNA is TGTGCCAGCAGCGATCCGGGACAGGGTTCGTGGGAGCAGTACTTC.

V gene TRBV7-9 combines with J gene TRBJ1-3; D is ambiguous. The V gene lost 5 bases and the J gene lost 4 bases, with 18 bases spanning the gap. Germline V lookup: CDR1 SEHNR, CDR2 FQNEAQ (reference sequence). The CDR3 is 16 amino acids. CDR3 in DNA: TGTGCCAGCAGCCCCCGGACGTCCCTCCGGGGAAACACCATATATTTT. It specifies CASSPRTSLRGNTIYF.

This chain uses TRBV13 with TRBJ2-7; D is unresolved. The CDR3 loop spans 14 amino acids. V lost 1 base and J lost 2, with 9 bases in between. The V gene's germline CDR1 is PRHDT and CDR2 FYEKMQ (reference sequence). The CDR3 nucleotides are TGTGCCAGCAGCTTAGCGAACCACCCCTACGAGCAGTACTTC. This translates into CASSLANHPYEQYF.

This clone has a single count. The rearrangement links TRBV19 to TRBJ2-2; 8 bases fit TRBD1. The CDR3 contains 14 residues. Germline loops: CDR1 LNHDA, CDR2 SQIVND (reference sequence). Trimming took 11 bases from V and 1 from J; bases not matched to a gene: 6. CDR3 protein: CAPLGTGNTGELFF. Here the CDR3 DNA reads TGTGCCCCCCTGGGGACAGGGAACACCGGGGAGCTGTTTTTT.

The J gene is TRBJ2-7, the V gene TRBV6-6; either TRBD1 or TRBD2 may supply D (5 bases each). This CDR3 has 15 residues. V was shortened by 4 bases and J by 2 bases, with 15 bases between the two germline ends. The V gene's germline CDR1 is MNHNY and CDR2 SVGAGI (reference sequence). The DNA for the CDR3 is TGTGCCAGCAGTTTAAAAAGGGACGGCCCCTACGAGCAGTACTTC. This sequence encodes CASSLKRDGPYEQYF.

This sequence joins TRBV11-3 and TRBJ2-6; D remains unclear. Deletions cut 2 bases from V and 4 bases from J, with 6 bases between. Germline CDR1 and CDR2: SGHNT and YENEEA. The CDR3 length is 14 residues. For the CDR3, the DNA is TGTGCCAGCAGCTTAATCGACGGGGCCAACGTCCTGACTTTC. Residues: CASSLIDGANVLTF. Variable domain in full (rest from reference TRBV11-3 and TRBJ2-6): EAGVVQSPRYKIIEKKQPVAFWCNPISGHNTLYWYLQNLGQGPELLIRYENEEAVDDSQLPKDRFSAERLKGVDSTLKIQPAELGDSAVYLCASSLIDGANVLTFGAGSRLTVL.

The chain employs TRBV11-2 and TRBJ2-1, with D uncertain. The CDR3 loop spans 14 amino acids. The ends were cut back, 5 bases at V and 8 bases at J, with 16 bases in the middle. Germline CDR1 SGHAT, CDR2 FQNNGV. CDR3 coding DNA: TGTGCCAGCAGCCCCAACCCGGCTAAGGATGAGCAGTTCTTC. Its protein is CASSPNPAKDEQFF.